This T cell receptor beta chain is drawn from a study of T cell repertoires in cytomegalovirus infection (dated by TCRdb to the late 2010s). Describing the broader study: Alongside well-studied HLA-B-restricted epitopes, the peptide stimulations were aimed at recently identified HLA-C-restricted CMV epitopes, whose presentation resists viral immunomodulation. Because public TCR beta signatures pointed to carriage of CMV infection together with the matching HLA type, the HLA type of each donor mattered for the analysis. Broader findings and caveats from the paper: In the ex vivo response, HLA-C-restricted CMV-specific TCR beta clonotypes were dominant, and in two of eight donors the single most frequent clonotype came from this HLA-C-restricted group. Cumulative frequency of public TCR beta family members discriminated carriers of CMV infection plus the relevant HLA type in this cohort and an independent approximately 400-donor cohort.

This clonotype came up many times. No antigen is known for it. Base quality data are lacking; no much larger clone is found one base away. CDR1 SGHTA and CDR2 FQGNSA were looked up in the germline V gene. Compared with germline, V lacks 5 bases and J lacks 7 bases; bases without a gene match: 16. The CDR3 holds 18 amino acids from the cysteine to the phenylalanine. CDR3 DNA only is kept here, 54 bases in frame from base 1. The sample's treatment or condition label, decoded: in vitro stimulation with specific CMV peptide epitopes to enrich CMV-specific T cells. The instrument given in TCRdb is Illumina HiSeq 1500. In-frame beta chains were kept once TCRdb had trimmed the public reads at Q25 with fastp and called clones with MiXCR. Each CDR3 protein appears once, grouped with its most common genes and DNA. This sample is represented by about 83,000 distinct CDR3 sequences; about 29% of them were singletons. The ten largest account for over 60% of the sample.

Recombination linked TRBV7-2 to TRBJ2-3, and TRBD2 aligns with 12 junction nucleotides. This TCR was sampled from a human donor in good health (CMV status not recorded). Some clones in this sample may be carry-over from other donors' samples. Sequencing was performed on CD8+ T cells from cultured PBMCs, taken from culture after CMV antigen stimulation. The DNA reads as follows: TGTGCCAGCAGCCAACCCGGACTAGCGGGGACCTATCCCAATACGCAGTATTTT. The encoded protein is CASSQPGLAGTYPNTQYF.